These T cell receptor beta chains were read from a single sample in a study of blood T cells in healthy people across ages. Each CDR3 protein gets one entry after TCRdb re-called the 5' RACE reads with MiXCR. The sample lists under 950,000 distinct CDR3 sequences, approximately 22% occurring once. Sequences were obtained from blood. The source is a man between 65 and 85 years old in good health. CDR3s include the opening cysteine and the closing phenylalanine or tryptophan. D genes are given only for firm matches. Part of the rows lack a size; the others show once, few, many or a class for expanded clones.

v_gene: TRBV5-5; j_gene: TRBJ2-1; abundance: few; d_gene: NA; CDR3nt: TGTGCCAGCAGCTTGGTTGGTAGCTCCCATGAGCAGTTCTTC; CDR3aa: CASSLVGSSHEQFF
v_gene: TRBV20-1; j_gene: TRBJ1-3; abundance: few; d_gene: NA; CDR3nt: TGCAGTGCTAGAGATCGGAGGGCAGGAAACACCATATATTTT; CDR3aa: CSARDRRAGNTIYF
v_gene: TRBV12-3/TRBV12-4; j_gene: TRBJ1-3; abundance: few; d_gene: TRBD1; CDR3nt: TGTGCCAGCAGTCCACAGGGGGCCTATGGAAACACCATATATTTT; CDR3aa: CASSPQGAYGNTIYF
v_gene: TRBV9; j_gene: TRBJ1-2; abundance: NA; d_gene: TRBD1; CDR3nt: TGTGCCAGCAGCTACGGGACAGCCTATGGCTACACCTTC; CDR3aa: CASSYGTAYGYTF
v_gene: TRBV20-1; j_gene: TRBJ2-2; abundance: NA; d_gene: NA; CDR3nt: TGCAGTGCTAGAGCTGACAGAGCGAACAGGCGCACCGGGGAGCTGTTTTTT; CDR3aa: CSARADRANRRTGELFF
v_gene: TRBV11-2; j_gene: TRBJ2-6; abundance: NA; d_gene: NA; CDR3nt: TGTGCCAGCAGCTTAGTGGGCAGGGTCTCTGGGGCCAACGTCCTGACTTTC; CDR3aa: CASSLVGRVSGANVLTF
v_gene: TRBV12-3/TRBV12-4; j_gene: TRBJ2-2; abundance: few; d_gene: NA; CDR3nt: TGTGCCAGCAGTTTCCCGGCCGGGGAGCTGTTTTTT; CDR3aa: CASSFPAGELFF
v_gene: TRBV5-1; j_gene: TRBJ1-4; abundance: few; d_gene: NA; CDR3nt: TGCGCCAGCAGCTTGGACACGGATGAAAAACTGTTTTTT; CDR3aa: CASSLDTDEKLFF
v_gene: TRBV7-9; j_gene: TRBJ1-1; abundance: NA; d_gene: NA; CDR3nt: TGTGCCAGCAGCTTAGCGGGGATAGGGGGCACTGAAGCTTTCTTT; CDR3aa: CASSLAGIGGTEAFF
v_gene: TRBV10-3; j_gene: TRBJ2-1; abundance: NA; d_gene: NA; CDR3nt: TGTGCCATCAGTGAGGCGGTCCGTGTAGCCTCCTACAATGAGCAGTTCTTC; CDR3aa: CAISEAVRVASYNEQFF
v_gene: TRBV20-1; j_gene: TRBJ2-5; abundance: NA; d_gene: TRBD1; CDR3nt: TGCAGTGCTACTTGGACAGGGTGGGAGACCCAGTACTTC; CDR3aa: CSATWTGWETQYF
v_gene: TRBV20-1; j_gene: TRBJ2-3; abundance: few; d_gene: NA; CDR3nt: TGCAGTGCGGGTTTGCGACGCACAGATACGCAGTATTTT; CDR3aa: CSAGLRRTDTQYF
v_gene: TRBV6-6; j_gene: TRBJ2-3; abundance: NA; d_gene: TRBD2; CDR3nt: TGTGCCAGCAGTTCCTATAGCGGGAGGCTCGCAGATACGCAGTATTTT; CDR3aa: CASSSYSGRLADTQYF
v_gene: TRBV13; j_gene: TRBJ1-6; abundance: few; d_gene: TRBD1; CDR3nt: TGTGCCAGCAGCTTAGAAGGGGGACAGGGTCGGAATTCACCCCTCCACTTT; CDR3aa: CASSLEGGQGRNSPLHF
v_gene: TRBV10-3; j_gene: TRBJ2-1; abundance: NA; d_gene: TRBD2; CDR3nt: TGTGCCATCAGGGGGGGGGACAATGAGCAGTTCTTC; CDR3aa: CAIRGGDNEQFF
v_gene: TRBV7-2; j_gene: TRBJ1-2; abundance: few; d_gene: NA; CDR3nt: TGTGCCAGCAGCTTAGTTCCAGGGGACCATGGCTACACCTTC; CDR3aa: CASSLVPGDHGYTF
v_gene: TRBV5-1; j_gene: TRBJ2-7; abundance: few; d_gene: TRBD2; CDR3nt: TGCGCCAGCAGCTTGGCGGCTAGCGGGGGACTCGATTACTACGAGCAGTACTTC; CDR3aa: CASSLAASGGLDYYEQYF
v_gene: TRBV4-3; j_gene: TRBJ2-4; abundance: NA; d_gene: NA; CDR3nt: TGCGCCAGCAGCTTCGTCAGCGGACAGAACATTCAGTACTTC; CDR3aa: CASSFVSGQNIQYF
v_gene: TRBV10-2; j_gene: TRBJ2-7; abundance: few; d_gene: TRBD1; CDR3nt: TGCGCCAGCAGACCTACCGGGACAGGGGACAGGGAGCAGTACTTC; CDR3aa: CASRPTGTGDREQYF
v_gene: TRBV6-2/TRBV6-3; j_gene: TRBJ2-1; abundance: once; d_gene: TRBD2; CDR3nt: TGTGCCAGCAGTTACTCGCGGGAGGCCTCCTACAATGAGCAGTTCTTC; CDR3aa: CASSYSREASYNEQFF
v_gene: TRBV5-1; j_gene: TRBJ1-5; abundance: NA; d_gene: NA; CDR3nt: TGCGCCAGCAGCCCACTACCGAGCAATCAGCCCCAGCATTTT; CDR3aa: CASSPLPSNQPQHF
v_gene: TRBV20-1; j_gene: TRBJ1-5; abundance: few; d_gene: TRBD1; CDR3nt: TGCAGTGCTGGGGGACAGGGTAATCAGCCCCAGCATTTT; CDR3aa: CSAGGQGNQPQHF
v_gene: TRBV11-1; j_gene: TRBJ2-1; abundance: few; d_gene: NA; CDR3nt: TGTGCCAGCAGCGTTTCCGGGGGGCGGGAAGGGAATGAGCAGTTCTTC; CDR3aa: CASSVSGGREGNEQFF
v_gene: TRBV12-3/TRBV12-4; j_gene: TRBJ2-5; abundance: few; d_gene: NA; CDR3nt: TGTGCCAGCAGTTTCACAGAGTACCAAGAGACCCAGTACTTC; CDR3aa: CASSFTEYQETQYF
v_gene: TRBV12-3/TRBV12-4; j_gene: TRBJ2-7; abundance: few; d_gene: TRBD2; CDR3nt: TGTGCCAGCAGTTTATCCGCGGGGGGGCCCTACGAGCAGTACTTC; CDR3aa: CASSLSAGGPYEQYF
v_gene: TRBV7-9; j_gene: TRBJ2-1; abundance: NA; d_gene: NA; CDR3nt: TGTGCCAGCAGCCCGATGGGTCTAACTAACAATGAGCAGTTCTTC; CDR3aa: CASSPMGLTNNEQFF
v_gene: TRBV7-9; j_gene: TRBJ2-3; abundance: NA; d_gene: NA; CDR3nt: TGTGCCAGCAGCTTCAGGGTCCCTAGCACAGATACGCAGTATTTT; CDR3aa: CASSFRVPSTDTQYF
v_gene: TRBV5-1; j_gene: TRBJ1-2; abundance: NA; d_gene: NA; CDR3nt: TGCGCCAGCAGCCAAACGGACAGACTCTATGGCTACACCTTC; CDR3aa: CASSQTDRLYGYTF
v_gene: TRBV7-2; j_gene: TRBJ2-2; abundance: few; d_gene: TRBD2; CDR3nt: TGTGCCAGCAGCTTGCGGCTAGCGGACAACACCGGGGAGCTGTTTTTT; CDR3aa: CASSLRLADNTGELFF
v_gene: TRBV28; j_gene: TRBJ2-3; abundance: many; d_gene: NA; CDR3nt: TGTGCCACCGGACATTCCACAGATACGCAGTATTTT; CDR3aa: CATGHSTDTQYF
v_gene: TRBV6-6; j_gene: TRBJ2-4; abundance: NA; d_gene: NA; CDR3nt: TGTGCCAGCAGTTACGGGGGAATGAACATTCAGTACTTC; CDR3aa: CASSYGGMNIQYF
v_gene: TRBV12-3/TRBV12-4; j_gene: TRBJ2-5; abundance: NA; d_gene: NA; CDR3nt: TGTGCCAGCAGGCGACTAGAAGAGACCCAGTACTTC; CDR3aa: CASRRLEETQYF
v_gene: TRBV5-6; j_gene: TRBJ2-7; abundance: NA; d_gene: NA; CDR3nt: TGTGCCAGCAGCTCCTACAGGGAACAGTACTTC; CDR3aa: CASSSYREQYF